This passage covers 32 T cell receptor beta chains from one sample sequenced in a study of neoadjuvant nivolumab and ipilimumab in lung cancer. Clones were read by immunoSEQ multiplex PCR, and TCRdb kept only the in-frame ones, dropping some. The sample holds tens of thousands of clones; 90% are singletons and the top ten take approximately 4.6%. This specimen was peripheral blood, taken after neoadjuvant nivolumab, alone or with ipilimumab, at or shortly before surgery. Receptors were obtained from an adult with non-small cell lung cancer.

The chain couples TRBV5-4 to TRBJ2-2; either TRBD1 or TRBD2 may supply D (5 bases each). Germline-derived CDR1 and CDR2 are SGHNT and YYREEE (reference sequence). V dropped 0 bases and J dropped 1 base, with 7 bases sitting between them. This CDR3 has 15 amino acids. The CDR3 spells CASSLGGKNTGELFF. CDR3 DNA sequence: TGTGCCAGCAGCTTGGGGGGGAAGAACACCGGGGAGCTGTTTTTT. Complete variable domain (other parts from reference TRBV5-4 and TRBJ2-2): ETGVTQSPTHLIKTRGQQVTLRCSSQSGHNTVSWYQQALGQGPQFIFQYYREEENGRGNFPPRFSGLQFPNYSSELNVNALELDDSALYLCASSLGGKNTGELFFGEGSRLTVL.

CDR3 sequence (DNA): TGCGCCAGCAGGGGGACTTCCACCTATAATTCACCCCTCCACTTT. Protein product: CASRGTSTYNSPLHF. This chain uses TRBV10-2 with TRBJ1-6; the D gene is possibly TRBD1 (5 bases). Germline CDR1 WSHSY, CDR2 SAAADI. The CDR3 contains 15 residues. V was cut by 6 bases and J by 2 bases, with 11 bases left in between.

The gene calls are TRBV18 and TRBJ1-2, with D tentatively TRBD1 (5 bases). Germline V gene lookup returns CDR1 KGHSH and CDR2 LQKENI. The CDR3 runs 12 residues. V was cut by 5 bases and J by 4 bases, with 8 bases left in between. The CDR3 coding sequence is TGTGCCAGCTCAGTCGACAGCTATGGCTACACCTTC. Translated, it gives CASSVDSYGYTF.

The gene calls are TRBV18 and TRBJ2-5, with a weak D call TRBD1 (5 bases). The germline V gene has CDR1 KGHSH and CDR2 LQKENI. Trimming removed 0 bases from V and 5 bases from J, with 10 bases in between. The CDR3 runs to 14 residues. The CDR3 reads CASSPPQGQETQYF. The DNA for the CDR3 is TGTGCCAGCTCACCACCGCAGGGTCAGGAGACCCAGTACTTC.

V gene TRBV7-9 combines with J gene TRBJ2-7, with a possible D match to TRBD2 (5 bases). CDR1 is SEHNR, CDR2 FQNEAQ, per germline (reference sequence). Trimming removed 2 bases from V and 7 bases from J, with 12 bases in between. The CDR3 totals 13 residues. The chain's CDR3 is CASSLNGIVEQYF. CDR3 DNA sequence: TGTGCCAGCAGCTTAAACGGGATTGTGGAGCAGTACTTC.

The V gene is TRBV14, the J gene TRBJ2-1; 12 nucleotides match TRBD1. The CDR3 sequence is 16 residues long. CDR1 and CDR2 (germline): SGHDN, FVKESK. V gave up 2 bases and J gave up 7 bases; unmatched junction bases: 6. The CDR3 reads CASSQPGTGGQNEQFF. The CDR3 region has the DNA TGTGCCAGCAGCCAACCTGGGACAGGGGGCCAGAATGAGCAGTTCTTC.

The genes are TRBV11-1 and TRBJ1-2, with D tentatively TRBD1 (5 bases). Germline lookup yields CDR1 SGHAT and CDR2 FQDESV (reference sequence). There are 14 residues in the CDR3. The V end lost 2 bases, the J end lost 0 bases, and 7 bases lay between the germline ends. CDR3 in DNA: TGTGCCAGCAGCTTACAGGGTTCTAACTATGGCTACACCTTC. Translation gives CASSLQGSNYGYTF.

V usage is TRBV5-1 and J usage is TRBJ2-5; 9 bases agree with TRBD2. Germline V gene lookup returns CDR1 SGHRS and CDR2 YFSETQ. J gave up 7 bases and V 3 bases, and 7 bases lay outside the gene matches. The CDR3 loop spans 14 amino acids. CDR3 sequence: CASSSRGGGGTQYF. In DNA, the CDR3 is TGCGCCAGCAGCTCGCGGGGGGGCGGAGGGACCCAGTACTTC.

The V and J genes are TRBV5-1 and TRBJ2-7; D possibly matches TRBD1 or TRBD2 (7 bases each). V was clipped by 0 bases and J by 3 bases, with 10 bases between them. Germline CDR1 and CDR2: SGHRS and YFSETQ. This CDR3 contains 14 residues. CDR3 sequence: CASSLAGGGYEQYF. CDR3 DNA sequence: TGCGCCAGCAGCTTGGCAGGGGGGGGCTACGAGCAGTACTTC.

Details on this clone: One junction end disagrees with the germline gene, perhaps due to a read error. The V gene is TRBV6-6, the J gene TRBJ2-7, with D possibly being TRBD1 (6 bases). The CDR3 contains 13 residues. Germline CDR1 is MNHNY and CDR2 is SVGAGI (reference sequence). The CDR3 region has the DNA TGTGCCAGCAGTTTGACAGGAGCCTACGGGCAGTACTTC. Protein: CASSLTGAYGQYF.

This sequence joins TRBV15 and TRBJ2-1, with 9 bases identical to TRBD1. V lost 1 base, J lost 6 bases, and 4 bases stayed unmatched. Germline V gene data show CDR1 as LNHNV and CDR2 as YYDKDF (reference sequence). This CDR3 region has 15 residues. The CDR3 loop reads CATSRGQGVLNEQFF. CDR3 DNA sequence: TGTGCCACCAGCAGAGGACAGGGGGTACTCAATGAGCAGTTCTTC.

CDR3 region: CASSISGTGNNEQFF. The CDR3 DNA follows: TGTGCCAGCTCAATCTCCGGGACAGGGAACAATGAGCAGTTCTTC. This chain links TRBV18 with TRBJ2-1, with 9 bases matching TRBD1. The CDR3 has 15 amino acids. After removal of 5 bases from V and 5 bases from J, the junction contained 7 bases not matched to a gene. Germline V gene sequence: CDR1 KGHSH, CDR2 LQKENI.

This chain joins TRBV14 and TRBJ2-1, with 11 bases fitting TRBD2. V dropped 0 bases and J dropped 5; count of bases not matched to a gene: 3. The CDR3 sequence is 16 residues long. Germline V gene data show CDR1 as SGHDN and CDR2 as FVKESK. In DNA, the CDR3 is TGTGCCAGCAGCCAAGAATTAGCGGGGGGGCACAATGAGCAGTTCTTC. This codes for CASSQELAGGHNEQFF. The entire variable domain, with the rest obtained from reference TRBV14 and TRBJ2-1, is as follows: EAGVTQFPSHSVIEKGQTVTLRCDPISGHDNLYWYRRVMGKEIKFLLHFVKESKQDESGMPNNRFLAERTGGTYSTLKVQPAELEDSGVYFCASSQELAGGHNEQFFGPGTRLTVL.

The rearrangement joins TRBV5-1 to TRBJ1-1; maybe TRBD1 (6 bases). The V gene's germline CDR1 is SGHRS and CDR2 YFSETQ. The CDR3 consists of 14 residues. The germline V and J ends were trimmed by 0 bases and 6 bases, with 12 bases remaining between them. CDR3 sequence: CASSLAGGTPEAFF. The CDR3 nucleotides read TGCGCCAGCAGCTTGGCCGGGGGGACACCTGAAGCTTTCTTT. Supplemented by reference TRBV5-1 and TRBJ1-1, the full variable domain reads KAGVTQTPRYLIKTRGQQVTLSCSPISGHRSVSWYQQTPGQGLQFLFEYFSETQRNKGNFPGRFSGRQFSNSRSEMNVSTLELGDSALYLCASSLAGGTPEAFFGQGTRLTVV.

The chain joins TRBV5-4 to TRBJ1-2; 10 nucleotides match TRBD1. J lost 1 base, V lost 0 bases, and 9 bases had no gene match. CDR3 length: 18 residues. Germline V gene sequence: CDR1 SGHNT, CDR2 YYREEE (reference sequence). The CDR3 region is CASSLDWRGQGDNYGYTF. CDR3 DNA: TGTGCCAGCAGCTTGGACTGGAGAGGACAGGGGGATAACTATGGCTACACCTTC.

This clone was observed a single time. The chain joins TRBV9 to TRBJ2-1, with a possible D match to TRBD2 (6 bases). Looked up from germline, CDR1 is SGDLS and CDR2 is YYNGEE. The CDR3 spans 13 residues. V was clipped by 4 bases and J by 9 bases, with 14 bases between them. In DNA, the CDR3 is TGTGCCAGCAGCCCAGGGAGGATTTCTGAGCAGTTCTTC. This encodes CASSPGRISEQFF.

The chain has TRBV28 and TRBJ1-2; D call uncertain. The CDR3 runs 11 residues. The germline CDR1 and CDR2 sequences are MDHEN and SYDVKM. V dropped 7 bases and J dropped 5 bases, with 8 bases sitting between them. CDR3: CASTNGYGYTF. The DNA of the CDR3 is TGTGCCAGCACAAATGGATATGGCTACACCTTC.

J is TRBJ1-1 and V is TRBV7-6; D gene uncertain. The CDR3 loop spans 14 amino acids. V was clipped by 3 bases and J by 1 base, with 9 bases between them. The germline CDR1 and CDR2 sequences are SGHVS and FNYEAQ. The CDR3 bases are TGTGCCAGCAGCTTGAGTTGGGGGAACACTGAAGCTTTCTTT. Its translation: CASSLSWGNTEAFF. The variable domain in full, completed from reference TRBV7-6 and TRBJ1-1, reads GAGVSQSPRYKVTKRGQDVALRCDPISGHVSLYWYRQALGQGPEFLTYFNYEAQQDKSGLPNDRFSAERPEGSISTLTIQRTEQRDSAMYRCASSLSWGNTEAFFGQGTRLTVV.

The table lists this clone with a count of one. DNA for the CDR3: TGTGCCATCAGTGAGTCCCCTAGCGCTGGTGACGAGCAGTACTTC. Its translation is CAISESPSAGDEQYF. The chain is built from TRBV10-3 and TRBJ2-7, with a weak D call TRBD2 (6 bases). Germline assignment: CDR1 ENHRY and CDR2 SYGVKD. This CDR3 is 15 amino acids long. V lost 0 bases, J lost 5 bases, and 14 bases lay in between.

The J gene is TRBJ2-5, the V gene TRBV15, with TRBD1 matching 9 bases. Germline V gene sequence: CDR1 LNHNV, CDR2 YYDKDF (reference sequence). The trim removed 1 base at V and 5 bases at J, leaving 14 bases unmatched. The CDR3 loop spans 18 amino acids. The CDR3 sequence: CATSRGAGQGSTRETQYF. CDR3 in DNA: TGTGCCACCAGCAGAGGAGCAGGACAGGGGTCAACCCGGGAGACCCAGTACTTC. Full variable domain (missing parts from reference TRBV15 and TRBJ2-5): DAMVIQNPRYQVTQFGKPVTLSCSQTLNHNVMYWYQQKSSQAPKLLFHYYDKDFNNEADTPDNFQSRRPNTSFCFLDIRSPGLGDTAMYLCATSRGAGQGSTRETQYFGPGTRLLVL.

The CDR3 sequence: CASSLNSPSTDTQYF. CDR3 nucleotides: TGTGCCAGCAGCTTAAATAGTCCAAGCACAGATACGCAGTATTTT. J is TRBJ2-3 and V is TRBV7-2; unclear D gene. Between the trimmed V and J ends, which lost 2 bases and 0 bases, there was a span of 9 bases. Germline V gene lookup returns CDR1 SGHTA and CDR2 FQGNSA. This CDR3 comprises 15 residues.

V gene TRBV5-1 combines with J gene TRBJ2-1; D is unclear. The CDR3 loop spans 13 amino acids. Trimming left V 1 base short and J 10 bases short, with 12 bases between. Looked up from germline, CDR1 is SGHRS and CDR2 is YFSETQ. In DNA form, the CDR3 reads TGCGCCAGCAGCTTGCGGACGGATGGGGAGCAGTTCTTC. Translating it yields CASSLRTDGEQFF.

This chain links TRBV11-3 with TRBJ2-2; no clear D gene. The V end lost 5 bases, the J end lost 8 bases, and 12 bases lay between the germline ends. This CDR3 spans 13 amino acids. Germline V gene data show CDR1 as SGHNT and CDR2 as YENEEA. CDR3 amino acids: CASSGHGPGELFF. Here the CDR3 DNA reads TGTGCCAGCAGCGGCCATGGGCCTGGGGAGCTGTTTTTT. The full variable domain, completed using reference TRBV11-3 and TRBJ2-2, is EAGVVQSPRYKIIEKKQPVAFWCNPISGHNTLYWYLQNLGQGPELLIRYENEEAVDDSQLPKDRFSAERLKGVDSTLKIQPAELGDSAVYLCASSGHGPGELFFGEGSRLTVL.

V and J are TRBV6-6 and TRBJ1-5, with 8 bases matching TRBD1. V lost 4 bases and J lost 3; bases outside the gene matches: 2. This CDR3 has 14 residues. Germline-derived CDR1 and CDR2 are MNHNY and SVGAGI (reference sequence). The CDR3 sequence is CASSSGQDNQPQHF. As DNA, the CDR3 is TGTGCCAGCAGTTCGGGACAGGACAATCAGCCCCAGCATTTT.

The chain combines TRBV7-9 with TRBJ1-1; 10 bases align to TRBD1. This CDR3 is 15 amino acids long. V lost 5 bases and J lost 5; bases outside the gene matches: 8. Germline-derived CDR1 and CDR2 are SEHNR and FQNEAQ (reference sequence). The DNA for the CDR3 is TGTGCCAGCAGCCCCCGACAGGGGGCTGGTACTGAAGCTTTCTTT. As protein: CASSPRQGAGTEAFF.

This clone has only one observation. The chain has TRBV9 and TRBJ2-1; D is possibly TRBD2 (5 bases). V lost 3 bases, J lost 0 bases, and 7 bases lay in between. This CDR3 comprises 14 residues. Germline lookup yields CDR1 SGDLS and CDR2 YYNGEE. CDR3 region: CASSARDSYNEQFF. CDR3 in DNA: TGTGCCAGCAGCGCCCGGGACTCCTACAATGAGCAGTTCTTC.

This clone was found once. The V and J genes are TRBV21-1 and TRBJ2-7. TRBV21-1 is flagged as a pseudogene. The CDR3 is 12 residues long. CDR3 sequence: CASSSIIYEQYF. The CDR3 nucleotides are TGTGCCAGCAGCTCCATTATTTACGAGCAGTACTTC.

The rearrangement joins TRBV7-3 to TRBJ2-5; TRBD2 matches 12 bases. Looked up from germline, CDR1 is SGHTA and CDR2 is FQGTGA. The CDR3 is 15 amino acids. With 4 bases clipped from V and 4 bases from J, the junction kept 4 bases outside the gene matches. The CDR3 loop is CASSWTSGDTETQYF. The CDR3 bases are TGTGCCAGCAGCTGGACTAGCGGGGACACAGAGACCCAGTACTTC.

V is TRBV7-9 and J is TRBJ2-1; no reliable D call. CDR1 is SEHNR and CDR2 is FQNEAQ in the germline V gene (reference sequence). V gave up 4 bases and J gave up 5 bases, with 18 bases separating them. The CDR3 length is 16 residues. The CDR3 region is CASSSEDGFKHNEQFF. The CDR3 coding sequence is TGTGCCAGCAGCTCCGAGGACGGATTCAAACACAATGAGCAGTTCTTC. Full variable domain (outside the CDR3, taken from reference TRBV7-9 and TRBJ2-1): DTGVSQNPRHKITKRGQNVTFRCDPISEHNRLYWYRQTLGQGPEFLTYFQNEAQLEKSRLLSDRFSAERPKGSFSTLEIQRTEQGDSAMYLCASSSEDGFKHNEQFFGPGTRLTVL.

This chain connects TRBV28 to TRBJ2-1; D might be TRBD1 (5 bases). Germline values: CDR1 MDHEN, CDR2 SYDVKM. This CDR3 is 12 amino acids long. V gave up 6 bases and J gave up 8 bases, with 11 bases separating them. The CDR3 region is CASSPGFDEQFF. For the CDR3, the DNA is TGTGCCAGCAGCCCAGGGTTCGATGAGCAGTTCTTC.

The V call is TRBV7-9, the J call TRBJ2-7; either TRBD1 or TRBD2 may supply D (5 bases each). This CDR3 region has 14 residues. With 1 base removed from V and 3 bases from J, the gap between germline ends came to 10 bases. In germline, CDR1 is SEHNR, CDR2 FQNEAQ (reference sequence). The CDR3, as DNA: TGTGCCAGCAGCTTAGAACAGGACTTCTACGAGCAGTACTTC. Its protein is CASSLEQDFYEQYF.

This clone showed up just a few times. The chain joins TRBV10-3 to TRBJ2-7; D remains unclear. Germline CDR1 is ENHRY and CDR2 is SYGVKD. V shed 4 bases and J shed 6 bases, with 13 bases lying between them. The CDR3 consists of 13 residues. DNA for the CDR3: TGTGCCATCAGTGCAGGCAGCCAAACCGAGCAGTACTTC. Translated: CAISAGSQTEQYF.